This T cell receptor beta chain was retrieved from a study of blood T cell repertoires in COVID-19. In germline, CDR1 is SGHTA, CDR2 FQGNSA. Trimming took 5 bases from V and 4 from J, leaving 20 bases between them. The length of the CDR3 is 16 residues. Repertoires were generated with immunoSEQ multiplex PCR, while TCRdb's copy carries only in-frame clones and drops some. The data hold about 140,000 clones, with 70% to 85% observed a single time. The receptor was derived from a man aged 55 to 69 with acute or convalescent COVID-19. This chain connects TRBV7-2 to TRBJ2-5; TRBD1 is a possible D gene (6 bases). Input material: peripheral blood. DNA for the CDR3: TGTGCCAGCAGCCAGAGGGGGAGAGGGGCCGGAGAGACCCAGTACTTC. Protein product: CASSQRGRGAGETQYF.